The clone carrying this T cell receptor beta chain was counted only a few times. Antigen unknown. The data were taken from a study of cytomegalovirus exposure and HLA in healthy donors. About the study: Drawn from HLA-typed donors, around 85 million unique TCRs were held in an early data release. Study-level results: In a later analysis, TCR association rates varied by HLA locus: DRB1 most, HLA-C fewest. An analysis was carried out later, and it reportedly showed fewer N-insertions in an Asian-associated ancestry cluster than the approximately 700-donor mean. For most TCR beta V segments, an earlier analysis put the productive rate at about 90% or about 30% of the time.

Vbeta (60) and Jbeta (13) primers were used in the PCR. Libraries were prepared by immunoSEQ multiplex PCR; TCRdb keeps only in-frame clonotypes and omits some of them. The sample has some 140,000 clones; over 65% are singletons. This receptor was identified in a man aged 18 to 29 in good health and CMV-seropositive. Sequencing input: PBMCs.

CDR3 nucleotides: TGTGCCAGCTCACCCGGACAGGGACCAGGGTACGAGCAGTACTTC. This codes for CASSPGQGPGYEQYF. J is TRBJ2-7 and V is TRBV18; 8 nucleotides line up with TRBD1. There are 15 residues in the CDR3. V was clipped by 3 bases and J by 4 bases; unmatched bases: 8. Germline V lookup: CDR1 KGHSH, CDR2 LQKENI.